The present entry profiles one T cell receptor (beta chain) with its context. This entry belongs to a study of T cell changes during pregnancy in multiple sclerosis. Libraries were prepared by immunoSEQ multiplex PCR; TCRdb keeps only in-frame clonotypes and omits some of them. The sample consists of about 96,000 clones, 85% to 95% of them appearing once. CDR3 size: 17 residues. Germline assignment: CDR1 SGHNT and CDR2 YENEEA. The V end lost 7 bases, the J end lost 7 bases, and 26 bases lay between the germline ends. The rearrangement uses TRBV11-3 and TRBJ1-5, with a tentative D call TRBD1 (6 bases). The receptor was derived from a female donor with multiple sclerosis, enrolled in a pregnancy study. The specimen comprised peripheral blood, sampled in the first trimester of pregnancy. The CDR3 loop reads CASTRGGRGLTVQPQHF. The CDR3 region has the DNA TGTGCCAGCACCCGGGGGGGCAGGGGCCTTACAGTCCAGCCCCAGCATTTT. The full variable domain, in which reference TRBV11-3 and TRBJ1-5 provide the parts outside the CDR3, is EAGVVQSPRYKIIEKKQPVAFWCNPISGHNTLYWYLQNLGQGPELLIRYENEEAVDDSQLPKDRFSAERLKGVDSTLKIQPAELGDSAVYLCASTRGGRGLTVQPQHFGDGTRLSIL.